The entry that follows covers one TCR beta chain sequence. As yet, its antigen is unknown. The data originate from a study of Graves' ophthalmopathy and Graves' hyperthyroidism. Study outcomes and limitations: Among thyroid clonotypes expanded above 0.001 frequency, most also appeared in blood. Using 13 signatures, a model distinguished ophthalmopathy from stable hyperthyroidism, reaching around 90% sensitivity and around 81% specificity.

The length of the CDR3 is 12 residues. The germline V gene has CDR1 SGHRS and CDR2 YFSETQ. The TCR beta CDR3 regions underwent amplification from RNA transcripts. Second-round multiplex PCR followed a first-round RT-PCR using HTBI primers. TCRdb redid the calling of the multiplex PCR reads with MiXCR, one entry per CDR3 protein. The data show 580,000 or so distinct CDR3 sequences, about 35% seen once. Clinical symptoms, serum thyroxine, TRAb, thyroid ultrasound and orbital computed tomography were relied on for diagnosis. Sequenced: peripheral blood or thyroid tissue (not recorded which). The genes are TRBV5-1 and TRBJ2-7; tentatively, D is TRBD1 (5 bases). The end of the DNA is better explained by TRBJ2-1, so the J call may be wrong. This sequence originates from an adult man with Graves' hyperthyroidism. In DNA, the CDR3 is TGCGCCAGCAGCTTGGAAGGGGATGAGCAGTTCTTC. It yields the protein CASSLEGDEQFF.